This T cell receptor beta chain was identified during a study of shared clonotypes between healthy human individuals. Study-wide results and limits: Estimated richness was generally greater in naive than memory subsets.

Every immunoSEQ plate was one replicate of a subset's evenly spread DNA. Sequencing was performed with immunoSEQ multiplex PCR; in TCRdb, only in-frame clones are kept and a portion is missing. The sample holds roughly 2 million clones, roughly 94% seen once. About this clone itself: The target antigen is unknown. The sample contains more than one DNA sequence encoding this CDR3.

Trimming cost V 0 bases and J 3 bases, with 7 bases left between them. CDR3 length: 13 amino acids. Germline CDR1 is SGHNT and CDR2 is YYREEE (reference sequence). Specimen: naive CD4+ T cells sorted from blood. Subset: CD45RA+ positively selected. The clonotype comes from a man aged 18-30 years in good health. The rearrangement joins TRBV5-4 to TRBJ2-7, with D maybe TRBD2 (5 bases). The CDR3 region has the DNA TGTGCCAGCAGCTTGGATGGACTCTACGAGCAGTACTTC. Amino acids: CASSLDGLYEQYF.